The 22 T cell receptor beta chains given below trace back to one sample, sequenced in a study of blood T cell repertoires in COVID-19 (dated by TCRdb to between 2020 and 2021). Library construction relied on the immunoSEQ multiplex PCR assay. TCRdb retrieved this table from immuneACCESS and kept in-frame rearrangements only. Not all clones are present; in checked studies, unresolved V genes account for under half, and no reason is known for the remainder. The table for this sample lists a few hundred thousand clones; 75% to 85% of them were counted only once. The ten largest clones add up to approximately 2.3% of the sample. Sequenced: peripheral blood. Receptor source: a woman between 65 and 79 years old with COVID-19, enrolled during active disease.

This chain connects TRBV5-8 to TRBJ1-2, with 7 bases that match TRBD1. The CDR3 totals 12 residues. CDR1 and CDR2 (germline): SGHTS, YDEGEE. J lost 7 bases, V lost 2 bases, and 2 bases had no gene match. The CDR3 DNA reads TGTGCCAGCAGCTTAGACAGGGCTGGCTACACCTTC. Translation: CASSLDRAGYTF.

This chain uses TRBV29-1 with TRBJ1-4; 9 nucleotides agree with TRBD1. Germline-derived CDR1 and CDR2 are SQVTM and ANQGSEA. V trimming: 3 bases; J trimming: 4 bases; junction bases outside the gene matches: 6. This CDR3 contains 15 residues. CDR3 in amino acids: CSVEPAGQGNEKLFF. The CDR3 DNA follows: TGCAGCGTTGAGCCGGCGGGACAGGGTAATGAAAAACTGTTTTTT.

The CDR3 region has the DNA TGTGCCAGCAGCGCCCCCAACGGGAGATTTGGAAACACCATATATTTT. It yields the protein CASSAPNGRFGNTIYF. This sequence joins TRBV7-2 and TRBJ1-3; D gene ambiguous. This CDR3 is built from 16 residues. Germline CDR1 is SGHTA and CDR2 is FQGNSA. Trimming removed 5 bases from V and 3 bases from J, with 17 bases in between.

This clone was picked up many times. V usage is TRBV4-2 and J usage is TRBJ1-2; D unresolved. The CDR3 is made up of 14 amino acids. The V gene's germline CDR1 is LGHNA and CDR2 YNFKEQ. Trimming pared 1 base from V and 8 bases from J, leaving 14 bases between. CDR3 in amino acids: CASSQGVEGGGYTF. The CDR3, as DNA: TGTGCCAGCAGCCAAGGAGTTGAGGGCGGGGGCTACACCTTC.

The rearrangement links TRBV7-2 to TRBJ2-1; 11 bases match TRBD2. The V and J ends lost 5 bases and 5 bases, in that order; junction bases with no gene match: 14. In germline, CDR1 is SGHTA, CDR2 FQGNSA. CDR3 length: 18 residues. The CDR3 spells CASSLKYPGTSGDNEQFF. In DNA, the CDR3 is TGTGCCAGCAGCCTTAAATACCCCGGGACTAGCGGTGACAATGAGCAGTTCTTC.

About this clone: This specimen includes other DNA sequences encoding the same CDR3. V usage is TRBV4-2 and J usage is TRBJ2-7, with TRBD1 identical over 8 bases. Unmatched junction bases numbered 3, after V lost 0 bases and J lost 2 bases. In germline, CDR1 is LGHNA, CDR2 YNFKEQ. The CDR3 has 15 amino acids. CDR3 DNA sequence: TGTGCCAGCAGCCAAGACAGACAGGGGCCCTACGAGCAGTACTTC. This codes for CASSQDRQGPYEQYF.

This chain's CDR3 is CSVSPTGGHGYTF. CDR3 DNA sequence: TGCAGCGTTTCTCCGACAGGGGGCCATGGCTACACCTTC. This rearrangement joins TRBV29-1 to TRBJ1-2; 10 bases fit TRBD1. From germline, CDR1 is SQVTM and CDR2 ANQGSEA. The CDR3 extends over 13 amino acids. The junction had 6 bases not matched to a gene; V was cut back by 5 bases and J by 6 bases.

This chain connects TRBV4-2 to TRBJ1-1; a possible D gene is TRBD1 (5 bases). The germline CDR1 and CDR2 sequences are LGHNA and YNFKEQ. V lost 0 bases, J lost 0 bases, and 14 bases lay in between. This CDR3 region has 17 residues. This CDR3 reads CASSQDPGQRVNTEAFF. DNA of the CDR3: TGTGCCAGCAGCCAAGATCCAGGACAAAGGGTGAACACTGAAGCTTTCTTT.

The CDR3 DNA sequence: TGTGCCAGCAGTGAGGCGGGGCGGAGCAATCAGCCCCAGCATTTT. Protein sequence: CASSEAGRSNQPQHF. This chain joins TRBV2 and TRBJ1-5, with D possibly TRBD1 on 5 matching bases. The germline V and J ends were trimmed by 3 bases and 1 base, with 10 bases remaining between them. Germline loops: CDR1 SNHLY, CDR2 FYNNEI. This CDR3 has 15 residues.

The chain combines TRBV12-3 or TRBV12-4 with TRBJ1-1; D not certain. CDR3 size: 13 residues. V shed 8 bases and J shed 0 bases, with 10 bases lying between them. The CDR3 coding sequence is TGTGCCAGCTCCCAGGATATGAACACTGAAGCTTTCTTT. Protein: CASSQDMNTEAFF.

The gene calls are TRBV7-6 and TRBJ2-3; 7 positions agree with TRBD2. Looked up from germline, CDR1 is SGHVS and CDR2 is FNYEAQ. CDR3 length equals 15 residues. V gave up 2 bases and J gave up 1 base; unmatched junction bases: 3. The CDR3 protein is CASSLLTSGTDTQYF. Written as DNA, the CDR3 is TGTGCCAGCAGCTTACTTACTAGCGGCACAGATACGCAGTATTTT.

The V gene is TRBV7-2, the J gene TRBJ2-3, with a tentative D call TRBD2 (5 bases). Between the trimmed V and J ends, which lost 4 bases and 6 bases, there was a span of 17 bases. CDR3 length equals 15 residues. Germline assignment: CDR1 SGHTA and CDR2 FQGNSA. The CDR3 sequence is CASSSKRAFGDTQYF. CDR3 bases: TGTGCCAGCAGCTCGAAGAGGGCCTTCGGGGATACGCAGTATTTT.

The chain combines TRBV29-1 with TRBJ2-5; TRBD2 agrees at 9 bases. The V gene end was trimmed by 5 bases and the J gene end by 1 base; junction bases not matched to a gene: 11. Germline V gene data show CDR1 as SQVTM and CDR2 as ANQGSEA. The CDR3 has 16 amino acids. The CDR3 loop reads CSVRRLAGDPQETQYF. CDR3 sequence (DNA): TGCAGCGTTAGACGATTAGCGGGAGACCCCCAAGAGACCCAGTACTTC.

This chain uses TRBV19 with TRBJ1-1, with unresolved D. Germline V gene data show CDR1 as LNHDA and CDR2 as SQIVND (reference sequence). Trimming took off 5 bases at V and 1 base at J, with 5 bases between the two ends. The length of the CDR3 is 12 residues. The chain's CDR3 is CASSRGNTEAFF. CDR3 DNA sequence: TGTGCCAGTAGTCGGGGGAACACTGAAGCTTTCTTT.

The chain recombines TRBV11-3 with TRBJ2-7; D unresolved. The V end lost 5 bases, the J end lost 2 bases, and 7 bases lay between the germline ends. In germline, CDR1 is SGHNT, CDR2 YENEEA. The CDR3 contains 12 residues. The CDR3 here is CASSTNPYEQYF. The CDR3 DNA follows: TGTGCCAGCAGCACTAACCCCTACGAGCAGTACTTC.

The CDR3 here is CASSLVPGGQPLANYGYTF. As DNA, the CDR3 is TGTGCCAGCAGCTTAGTCCCAGGGGGACAGCCTCTAGCTAACTATGGCTACACCTTC. The J gene is TRBJ1-2, the V gene TRBV7-8; 7 bases fit TRBD1. The CDR3 length is 19 residues. Germline values: CDR1 SGHVS, CDR2 FQNEAQ. V gave up 1 base and J gave up 0 bases; unmatched junction bases: 14.

The CDR3 protein is CASSSQGAGTEAFF. DNA for the CDR3: TGTGCCAGCAGCTCACAGGGGGCGGGCACTGAAGCTTTCTTT. The rearrangement uses TRBV7-3 and TRBJ1-1, with TRBD1 identical over 9 bases. The junction had 4 bases not matched to a gene; V was cut back by 4 bases and J by 4 bases. The CDR3 loop spans 14 amino acids. CDR1 is SGHTA, CDR2 FQGTGA, per germline.

As regards this clone: This same CDR3 is encoded by further DNA sequences in the sample. J is TRBJ1-1 and V is TRBV3-1 (or the pseudogene TRBV3-2); possibly TRBD1 for D (6 bases). The CDR3 runs 14 residues. The V gene lost 3 bases and the J gene lost 4 bases, with 12 bases spanning the gap. Germline assignment: CDR1 LGHDT and CDR2 YNNKEL (reference sequence). CDR3 sequence: CASSQLGAGTEAFF. The CDR3 region has the DNA TGTGCCAGCAGCCAGCTGGGGGCAGGCACTGAAGCTTTCTTT.

This clone was seen just once. The V call is TRBV19, the J call TRBJ2-5; 9 bases fit TRBD1. CDR1 is LNHDA, CDR2 SQIVND, per germline (reference sequence). J was trimmed by 4 bases and V by 1 base; bases with no gene match: 4. The CDR3 is 15 amino acids. The CDR3 sequence: CASSIGQGVGETQYF. The CDR3 bases are TGTGCCAGTAGTATAGGACAGGGGGTTGGAGAGACCCAGTACTTC.

The rearrangement links TRBV24-1 to TRBJ2-7; 11 bases fit TRBD1. Germline-derived CDR1 and CDR2 are KGHDR and SFDVKD. With 1 base clipped from V and 4 bases from J, the junction kept 2 bases outside the gene matches. The CDR3 is made up of 15 amino acids. CDR3 DNA sequence: TGTGCCACCAGTGATTTCGGGACAGGGGGATACGAGCAGTACTTC. Translating gives CATSDFGTGGYEQYF.

The chain uses TRBV7-2 and TRBJ1-6; 9 nucleotides agree with TRBD1. The CDR3 consists of 15 residues. The V gene end was trimmed by 5 bases and the J gene end by 5 bases; junction bases not matched to a gene: 4. Germline assignment: CDR1 SGHTA and CDR2 FQGNSA. The CDR3 DNA reads as TGTGCCAGCAGCCCACAGGGGGCCCATAATTCACCCCTCCACTTT. It translates to CASSPQGAHNSPLHF.

The chain links TRBV6-6 to TRBJ1-6; tentative D call: TRBD1 (5 bases). Germline CDR1 is MNHNY and CDR2 is SVGAGI (reference sequence). Trimming took off 8 bases at V and 5 bases at J, with 19 bases between the two ends. This CDR3 is 16 amino acids long. The CDR3 region has the DNA TGTGCCAGCGATCGCAGGGTGATCGTCCATAATTCACCCCTCCACTTT. It is translated as CASDRRVIVHNSPLHF.